This entry lists 17 T cell receptor beta chains sequenced from one sample in a study of blood T cell repertoires in COVID-19. TCRdb's copy holds only in-frame clones and misses some; the assay was immunoSEQ multiplex PCR. The table shows approximately 170,000 clones, with approximately 90% occurring only once. The specimen was peripheral blood. These receptors were obtained from a man aged 45-65 years who had recovered from COVID-19.

The rearrangement uses TRBV12-3 or TRBV12-4 and TRBJ2-7, with unresolved D. The CDR3 covers 12 residues. V was shortened by 6 bases and J by 5 bases, with 11 bases between the two germline ends. This CDR3 reads CASSPTAHEQYF. CDR3 nucleotides: TGTGCCAGCAGCCCCACAGCCCACGAGCAGTACTTC.

The chain is built from TRBV27 and TRBJ1-2; 7 bases align to TRBD1. Germline CDR1 and CDR2: MNHEY and SMNVEV (reference sequence). CDR3 length equals 14 residues. Trimming at V came to 3 bases and at J to 5 bases, leaving 6 bases not matched to a gene. The CDR3 DNA sequence: TGTGCCAGCAGTTTCGGACAGGAGTGGTATGGCTACACCTTC. This sequence encodes CASSFGQEWYGYTF.

V gene TRBV5-5 combines with J gene TRBJ2-7; 7 nucleotides agree with TRBD1. The trim removed 4 bases at V and 6 bases at J, leaving 7 bases unmatched. Per germline, CDR1 SGHKS and CDR2 YYEKEE (reference sequence). The CDR3 sequence is 13 residues long. The chain's CDR3 is CASSRDRVSEQYF. Written as DNA, the CDR3 is TGTGCCAGCAGCCGAGACAGGGTAAGCGAGCAGTACTTC.

This clone was seen more than once but under ten times. Other DNA sequences from this sample encode an identical CDR3 as well. The chain combines TRBV30 with TRBJ2-7; the D is unclear. From germline, CDR1 is GTSNPN and CDR2 SVGIG (reference sequence). The V and J ends lost 2 bases and 3 bases respectively, with 5 bases between them. The length of the CDR3 is 11 residues. Written as DNA, the CDR3 is TGTGCCTGGAGTTCGGGCTACGAGCAGTACTTC. Protein: CAWSSGYEQYF. Together with reference TRBV30 and TRBJ2-7, the CDR3 gives the full variable domain: SQTIHQWPATLVQPVGSPLSLECTVEGTSNPNLYWYRQAAGRGLQLLFYSVGIGQISSEVPQNLSASRPQDRQFILSSKKLLLSDSGFYLCAWSSGYEQYFGPGTRLTVT.

The genes are TRBV6-2 or TRBV6-3 and TRBJ1-1; TRBD1 matches at 9 bases. Germline values: CDR1 MNHEY, CDR2 SVGEGT. The CDR3 consists of 15 residues. J gave up 4 bases and V 6 bases, and 9 bases lay outside the gene matches. The CDR3: CASSPTGQGGTEAFF. The CDR3 DNA reads TGTGCCAGCAGCCCCACGGGACAGGGTGGCACTGAAGCTTTCTTT.

The chain uses TRBV7-6 and TRBJ2-7, with 10 bases matching TRBD2. The V gene end was trimmed by 3 bases and the J gene end by 2 bases; junction bases not matched to a gene: 4. Germline V CDR1 and CDR2: SGHVS, FNYEAQ. The CDR3 is 15 residues long. CDR3 DNA: TGTGCCAGCAGCTTCACTAGCGGGGAGACCTACGAGCAGTACTTC. Its protein product is CASSFTSGETYEQYF.

The chain couples TRBV10-3 to TRBJ2-6; D gene unclear. V shed 7 bases and J shed 4 bases, with 8 bases lying between them. Germline V gene sequence: CDR1 ENHRY, CDR2 SYGVKD. CDR3 length equals 13 residues. The CDR3 nucleotides are TGTGCCATCACACCGCAGGGGGCCAACGTCCTGACTTTC. This codes for CAITPQGANVLTF.

The gene calls are TRBV2 and TRBJ1-2, with 9 bases lining up with TRBD1. The CDR3 runs 14 residues. Germline CDR1 reads SNHLY; CDR2 reads FYNNEI. V gave up 1 base and J gave up 8 bases; unmatched junction bases: 5. CDR3 region: CASSEGDRVGGYTF. CDR3 sequence (DNA): TGTGCCAGCAGTGAAGGGGACAGGGTAGGCGGCTACACCTTC.

The rearrangement links TRBV7-9 to TRBJ2-6; D gene unclear. Deletions cut 2 bases from V and 0 bases from J, with 8 bases between. Germline lookup yields CDR1 SEHNR and CDR2 FQNEAQ (reference sequence). CDR3 length equals 16 residues. The CDR3, as DNA: TGTGCCAGCAGCTTATCGGTGTCCTCTGGGGCCAACGTCCTGACTTTC. Amino acid sequence: CASSLSVSSGANVLTF.

This sequence joins TRBV27 and TRBJ2-5; 9 nucleotides agree with TRBD1. Losses at the gene ends were 5 bases for V and 6 bases for J; bases not matched to a gene: 13. This CDR3 comprises 16 residues. Germline CDR1 MNHEY, CDR2 SMNVEV (reference sequence). CDR3 loop: CASSGSGTGSSKTQYF. The CDR3 DNA reads as TGTGCCAGCAGTGGCTCCGGGACAGGGTCTTCGAAGACCCAGTACTTC.

The gene calls are TRBV19 and TRBJ1-6; 9 bases agree with TRBD1. The germline V gene has CDR1 LNHDA and CDR2 SQIVND (reference sequence). J gave up 10 bases and V 2 bases, and 12 bases lay outside the gene matches. This CDR3 is 17 amino acids long. CDR3 DNA: TGTGCCAGTAGTATACCGCCGGGACAGGGAATAGGCTCACCCCTCCACTTT. Translating gives CASSIPPGQGIGSPLHF.

The chain recombines TRBV5-4 with TRBJ2-7; D uncertain. This CDR3 contains 12 residues. CDR1 is SGHNT, CDR2 YYREEE, per germline (reference sequence). The germline V and J ends were trimmed by 0 bases and 2 bases, with 3 bases remaining between them. This chain's CDR3 is CASSLDTYEQYF. The CDR3 coding sequence is TGTGCCAGCAGCTTGGACACCTACGAGCAGTACTTC.

This clone has just one count. The chain joins TRBV29-1 to TRBJ1-1; possible D gene TRBD1, 6 bases. The CDR3 is 13 residues long. Looked up from germline, CDR1 is SQVTM and CDR2 is ANQGSEA. The V and J ends lost 4 bases and 0 bases respectively, with 9 bases between them. This CDR3 is CSVGQVLNTEAFF. The CDR3 bases are TGCAGCGTTGGACAGGTCCTGAACACTGAAGCTTTCTTT.

This chain joins TRBV9 and TRBJ1-3, with a tentative D call TRBD1 (6 bases). This CDR3 comprises 13 residues. The ends were cut back, 6 bases at V and 4 bases at J, with 11 bases in the middle. Germline CDR1 reads SGDLS; CDR2 reads YYNGEE. CDR3 bases: TGTGCCAGCAATACAGGGCCGGGAAACACCATATATTTT. Its translation is CASNTGPGNTIYF.

The chain has TRBV3-1 (or the pseudogene TRBV3-2) and TRBJ1-5, with D tentatively TRBD1 (6 bases). This CDR3 has 15 amino acids. CDR1 is LGHDT, CDR2 YNNKEL, per germline (reference sequence). Trimming removed 4 bases from V and 0 bases from J, with 10 bases in between. CDR3 DNA: TGTGCCAGCAGCCTGGGACACTATAGCAATCAGCCCCAGCATTTT. Protein product: CASSLGHYSNQPQHF.

V usage is TRBV10-3 and J usage is TRBJ1-2; unclear D gene. The CDR3 loop spans 15 amino acids. Trimming took 0 bases from V and 8 from J, leaving 16 bases between them. Germline V gives CDR1 ENHRY, CDR2 SYGVKD. CDR3 nucleotides: TGTGCCATCAGTGAGTCGGGCGCAATTGGCGTCGGCTACACCTTC. This codes for CAISESGAIGVGYTF.

The gene calls are TRBV5-5 and TRBJ1-6; 11 bases map to TRBD1. This CDR3 comprises 14 residues. The junction had 2 bases not matched to a gene; V was cut back by 3 bases and J by 9 bases. CDR1 SGHKS and CDR2 YYEKEE come from the germline V gene (reference sequence). The CDR3 is CASSWGQGGSPLHF. The CDR3 DNA is TGTGCCAGCAGCTGGGGACAGGGGGGTTCACCCCTCCACTTT.